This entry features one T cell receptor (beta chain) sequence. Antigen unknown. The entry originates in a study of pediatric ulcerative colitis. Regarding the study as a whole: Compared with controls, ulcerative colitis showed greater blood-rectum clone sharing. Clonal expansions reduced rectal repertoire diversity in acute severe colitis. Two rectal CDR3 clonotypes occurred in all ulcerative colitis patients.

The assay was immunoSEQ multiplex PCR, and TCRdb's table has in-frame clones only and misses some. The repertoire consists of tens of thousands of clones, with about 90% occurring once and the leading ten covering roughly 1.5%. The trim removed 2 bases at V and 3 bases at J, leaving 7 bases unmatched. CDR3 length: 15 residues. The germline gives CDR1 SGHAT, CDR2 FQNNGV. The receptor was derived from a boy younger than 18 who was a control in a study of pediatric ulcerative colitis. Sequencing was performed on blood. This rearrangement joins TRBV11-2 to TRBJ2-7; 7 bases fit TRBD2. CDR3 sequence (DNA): TGTGCCAGCAGCTTATTGGCTAGCGGTTACTACGAGCAGTACTTC. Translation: CASSLLASGYYEQYF.